This entry lists 14 T cell receptor beta chains sequenced from one sample in a study of T cell responses to AZD1222 COVID-19 vaccine. Method: immunoSEQ multiplex PCR; TCRdb's copy keeps in-frame clones and lacks some. The data show more than 140,000 clones, with over 85% seen just once and more than 0.85% held by the top ten. This specimen consisted of peripheral blood, obtained on day 0 of MenACWY control vaccination. The receptors stem from an adult in good health.

The chain uses TRBV30 and TRBJ1-6; the D is unclear. Germline V gene lookup returns CDR1 GTSNPN and CDR2 SVGIG (reference sequence). The CDR3 has 16 amino acids. Trimming removed 0 bases from V and 3 bases from J, with 12 bases in between. The CDR3 region is CAWSVIGQSYNSPLHF. CDR3 in DNA: TGTGCCTGGAGTGTGATAGGGCAGAGCTATAATTCACCCCTCCACTTT. The full variable domain, in which reference TRBV30 and TRBJ1-6 provide the parts outside the CDR3, is SQTIHQWPATLVQPVGSPLSLECTVEGTSNPNLYWYRQAAGRGLQLLFYSVGIGQISSEVPQNLSASRPQDRQFILSSKKLLLSDSGFYLCAWSVIGQSYNSPLHFGNGTRLTVT.

V is TRBV6-5 and J is TRBJ2-3; the D call may be TRBD1 or TRBD2 (6 bases each). Germline CDR1 MNHEY, CDR2 SVGAGI. Trimming left V 7 bases short and J 6 bases short, with 17 bases between. The CDR3 covers 14 residues. The CDR3 sequence: CASTLDGGADTQYF. The CDR3 coding sequence is TGTGCCAGCACCCTGGACGGGGGCGCGGATACGCAGTATTTT.

Concerning this clone itself: The same CDR3 arises from other DNA sequences in this sample as well. The V call is TRBV2, the J call TRBJ2-7; TRBD2 matches at 12 bases. CDR3 length: 14 residues. J gave up 2 bases and V 7 bases, and 3 bases lay outside the gene matches. Germline V CDR1 and CDR2: SNHLY, FYNNEI. As DNA, the CDR3 is TGTGCCAGCAACCGACTAGCGGGAGCCTACGAGCAGTACTTC. Its protein product is CASNRLAGAYEQYF.

This rearrangement joins TRBV21-1 to TRBJ1-5. TRBV21-1 is a pseudogene. The CDR3 sequence is 13 residues long. CDR3 in amino acids: CASSSTRDGPQHF. CDR3 in DNA: TGTGCCAGCAGCAGTACCAGAGATGGGCCCCAGCATTTT.

V gene TRBV11-2 combines with J gene TRBJ2-1; maybe TRBD2 (5 bases). This CDR3 contains 13 residues. Looked up from germline, CDR1 is SGHAT and CDR2 is FQNNGV. V was cut by 6 bases and J by 6 bases, with 12 bases left in between. The CDR3 DNA reads TGTGCCAGCAGTTCAAGCGGCGTCAATGAGCAGTTCTTC. Protein product: CASSSSGVNEQFF.

This clone was counted once. The chain carries TRBV4-3 and TRBJ2-2; TRBD1 or TRBD2 may be the D gene (5 bases each). V was cut by 5 bases and J by 1 base, with 26 bases left in between. The CDR3 has 20 amino acids. Germline assignment: CDR1 LGHNA and CDR2 YSLEER. CDR3 DNA: TGCGCCAGCAGCTCCTATCTGTATGGGGACGAGGGGAGGAACACCGGGGAGCTGTTTTTT. Translated: CASSSYLYGDEGRNTGELFF.

The chain couples TRBV4-1 to TRBJ1-5; 12 bases are a match to TRBD1. This CDR3 region has 16 residues. V shed 0 bases and J 6 bases; nucleotides not matched to a gene: 3. The germline gives CDR1 MGHRA, CDR2 YSYEKL. The CDR3 spells CASSQDGTGGGQPQHF. In DNA form, the CDR3 reads TGCGCCAGCAGCCAAGATGGGACAGGGGGCGGTCAGCCCCAGCATTTT.

The chain has TRBV13 and TRBJ2-4; TRBD1 matches at 7 bases. The CDR3 contains 14 residues. The trim removed 5 bases at V and 5 bases at J, leaving 6 bases unmatched. Germline values: CDR1 PRHDT, CDR2 FYEKMQ (reference sequence). The CDR3 region is CASSLRTGQNIQYF. The DNA of the CDR3 is TGTGCCAGCAGCCTCAGGACAGGCCAAAACATTCAGTACTTC.

This chain connects TRBV4-2 to TRBJ2-1; TRBD2 aligns across 8 bases. Germline V gene sequence: CDR1 LGHNA, CDR2 YNFKEQ. V gave up 0 bases and J gave up 0 bases; unmatched junction bases: 1. The CDR3 runs to 16 residues. DNA for the CDR3: TGTGCCAGCAGCCAAGAGGCGGGAGGCTCCTACAATGAGCAGTTCTTC. It yields the protein CASSQEAGGSYNEQFF.

The chain uses TRBV14 and TRBJ2-7; a weak D match, TRBD2 (6 bases). In germline, CDR1 is SGHDN, CDR2 FVKESK. The CDR3 totals 14 residues. The V end was cut by 1 base, the J end by 2 bases, with 9 bases between. Here the CDR3 reads CASSQAGVAYEQYF. CDR3 coding DNA: TGTGCCAGCAGCCAAGCGGGAGTTGCCTACGAGCAGTACTTC.

The gene calls are TRBV27 and TRBJ1-2; 7 bases line up with TRBD1. With 0 bases clipped from V and 7 bases from J, the junction kept 8 bases outside the gene matches. Germline V CDR1 and CDR2: MNHEY, SMNVEV (reference sequence). The length of the CDR3 is 15 residues. The CDR3 bases are TGTGCCAGCAGTTTATCGAAAGCAGGGGGTAGTGGCTACACCTTC. Its protein is CASSLSKAGGSGYTF.

V and J are TRBV28 and TRBJ1-2, with D perhaps TRBD1 (5 bases). The V and J ends lost 6 bases and 3 bases respectively, with 8 bases between them. The CDR3 covers 12 residues. Germline lookup yields CDR1 MDHEN and CDR2 SYDVKM. This CDR3 is CASRAGHYGYTF. CDR3 nucleotides: TGTGCCAGCAGGGCAGGGCACTATGGCTACACCTTC.

The rearrangement joins TRBV6-4 to TRBJ2-2, with D unresolved. V shed 11 bases and J shed 4 bases, with 8 bases lying between them. This CDR3 region has 11 residues. Germline V gene lookup returns CDR1 MRHNA and CDR2 SNTAGT. This CDR3 is CAPPTTGELFF. The CDR3 nucleotides are TGTGCCCCCCCGACCACCGGGGAGCTGTTTTTT.

The chain is built from TRBV2 and TRBJ2-5; D might be TRBD1 (6 bases). The CDR3 runs to 14 residues. V lost 7 bases and J lost 3, with 15 bases in between. Per germline, CDR1 SNHLY and CDR2 FYNNEI. The DNA for the CDR3 is TGTGCCAGCAACCAAGGGGGTACAAAAGAGACCCAGTACTTC. Amino acids: CASNQGGTKETQYF.